The 30 T cell receptor beta chains below all came from one sample that was sequenced in a study of shared clonotypes between healthy human individuals. Method: immunoSEQ multiplex PCR; TCRdb's copy keeps in-frame clones and lacks some. Found here are about 490,000 clones, around 85% of them singletons; the top ten hold approximately 12%. Material: PBMCs. The receptors originated from a woman aged 35 to 49 in good health. Some clones in this sample may be carry-over from other donors' samples.

A note on this clone: A far larger clone is just one base off, so this is likely a read error. The chain employs TRBV7-9 and TRBJ1-5, with D possibly TRBD1 on 6 matching bases. The CDR3 length is 15 residues. V dropped 5 bases and J dropped 8 bases, with 19 bases sitting between them. CDR1 is SEHNR and CDR2 is FQNEAQ in the germline V gene (reference sequence). CDR3 DNA sequence: TGTGCCAGCAGCGTATCAGGGGCGCCTGGTAAGCCCCAGCATTTT. This encodes CASSVSGAPGKPQHF.

The chain links TRBV27 to TRBJ2-1; no reliable D call. The CDR3 sequence is 11 residues long. With 7 bases removed from V and 6 bases from J, the gap between germline ends came to 7 bases. Per the germline V gene, CDR1 is MNHEY and CDR2 is SMNVEV (reference sequence). The CDR3 here is CASKGINEQFF. The CDR3 region has the DNA TGTGCCAGCAAGGGAATCAATGAGCAGTTCTTC.

The chain employs TRBV5-5 and TRBJ2-5, with 13 bases aligning to TRBD2. The J call may be in error: the DNA end matches TRBJ2-7 better. The CDR3 has 17 residues. Germline V lookup: CDR1 SGHKS, CDR2 YYEKEE (reference sequence). The chain's CDR3 is CASSSTPGLAGAYEQYF. In DNA, the CDR3 is TGTGCCAGCAGCTCTACTCCAGGACTAGCGGGAGCCTACGAGCAGTACTTC.

The chain employs TRBV5-1 and TRBJ2-7; 7 bases map to TRBD2. Trimming removed 5 bases from V and 3 bases from J; junction bases left unmatched: 8. Germline CDR1 reads SGHRS; CDR2 reads YFSETQ. The CDR3 has 14 residues. The CDR3: CASRGVAGYYEQYF. The CDR3 DNA sequence: TGCGCCAGCAGGGGAGTAGCGGGTTACTACGAGCAGTACTTC.

On this clone itself: A far bigger clonotype differs at one base, so this is likely a read error. Other DNA sequences in the sample encode the same CDR3. The V gene is TRBV6-5, the J gene TRBJ1-6, with D maybe TRBD1 (5 bases). This CDR3 region has 16 residues. The germline CDR1 and CDR2 sequences are MNHEY and SVGAGI. CDR3 nucleotide sequence: TGCGCCAGCAGTTACGGGGGTGGGATCCATAATTCACCCCTCCACTTT. Translating gives CASSYGGGIHNSPLHF.

The chain has TRBV29-1 and TRBJ2-1; 10 bases are shared with TRBD1. CDR3 length: 14 residues. Germline CDR1 reads SQVTM; CDR2 reads ANQGSEA. J was trimmed by 4 bases and V by 4 bases; bases with no gene match: 4. Here the CDR3 reads CSVGRDRGYNEQFF. The CDR3 DNA reads TGCAGCGTTGGTAGGGACAGGGGATACAATGAGCAGTTCTTC.

The J gene is TRBJ2-1, the V gene TRBV5-1, with a tentative D call TRBD1 (6 bases). Germline V lookup: CDR1 SGHRS, CDR2 YFSETQ. Trimming stripped 1 base from V and 1 base from J, with 6 bases between. This CDR3 is 14 amino acids long. The CDR3 DNA follows: TGCGCCAGCAGCTTGCAGGGGTCCTACAATGAGCAGTTCTTC. This encodes CASSLQGSYNEQFF.

A word on this clone: This is likely an artifact of a read error, given a far larger clone one base away. This sequence joins TRBV7-3 and TRBJ2-1; D is perhaps TRBD2 (5 bases). Germline CDR1 reads SGHTA; CDR2 reads FQGTGA. The CDR3 runs to 13 residues. CDR3 nucleotide sequence: TGTGCCGGCAGCTACACTAGTTTCAATGAGCAGTTCTTC. Translating gives CAGSYTSFNEQFF. The full variable domain, with the rest looked up from reference TRBV7-3 and TRBJ2-1, is GAGVSQTPSNKVTEKGKYVELRCDPISGHTALYWYRQSLGQGPEFLIYFQGTGAADDSGLPNDRFFAVRPEGSVSTLKIQRTERGDSAVYLCAGSYTSFNEQFFGPGTRLTVL.

This chain connects TRBV27 to TRBJ2-2, with TRBD1 identical over 10 bases. V was clipped by 3 bases and J by 5 bases; unmatched bases: 9. CDR3 size: 17 residues. Germline assignment: CDR1 MNHEY and CDR2 SMNVEV (reference sequence). Written as DNA, the CDR3 is TGTGCCAGCAGTTTCCGACAGGGGGCGGAATATACCGGGGAGCTGTTTTTT. Translation gives CASSFRQGAEYTGELFF.

The rearrangement joins TRBV19 to TRBJ1-5; the D gene is possibly TRBD1 (6 bases). The CDR3 has 14 residues. V was cut by 3 bases and J by 6 bases, with 12 bases left in between. Germline assignment: CDR1 LNHDA and CDR2 SQIVND (reference sequence). The chain's CDR3 is CASSIGQSRQPQHF. The CDR3 DNA reads TGTGCCAGTAGTATCGGACAGTCACGTCAGCCCCAGCATTTT.

Turning to this clone: This clone may be a read error of a much larger clone one base away. The V call is TRBV29-1, the J call TRBJ2-3, with 8 bases matching TRBD2. The germline V gene encodes CDR1 SQVTM and CDR2 ANQGSEA. This CDR3 has 14 residues. This CDR3 is CSSRAGAGTNTQYF. CDR3 nucleotide sequence: TGCAGCTCACGAGCGGGAGCGGGCACAAATACGCAGTATTTT.

This clone was seen only a few times. This likely traces to a read error, being one base from a far larger clone. This chain joins TRBV6-4 and TRBJ2-2; no clear D. Looked up from germline, CDR1 is MRHNA and CDR2 is SNTAGT. The CDR3 is 13 residues long. Here the CDR3 DNA reads TGTGCCTGCAGTGCGGACGACACCGGGGAGCTGTTTTTT. Protein sequence: CACSADDTGELFF.

Notes on this clone: A far larger clone is just one base off, so this is likely a read error. This chain links TRBV29-1 with TRBJ2-7; D call uncertain. Trimming left V 3 bases short and J 6 bases short, with 18 bases between. Germline CDR1 is SQVTM and CDR2 is ANQGSEA. There are 14 residues in the CDR3. In nucleotides, the CDR3 is TGCAGCGTTGAGGTGGGCTATCTCGATAGCGAGCAGTACTTC. Its translation is CSVEVGYLDSEQYF.

The V and J genes are TRBV29-1 and TRBJ2-1; 9 positions match TRBD2. J was trimmed by 7 bases and V by 5 bases; bases with no gene match: 15. The CDR3 consists of 16 residues. The germline V gene has CDR1 SQVTM and CDR2 ANQGSEA. The CDR3 coding sequence is TGCAGCGTTAGTAAGTTCCTAGCGGGATTCTCAAATGAGCAGTTCTTC. Protein: CSVSKFLAGFSNEQFF.

The V call is TRBV21-1, the J call TRBJ2-5; TRBD2 is the table's D call and was not checked against the DNA. TRBV21-1 is a listed pseudogene. CDR3 length: 16 amino acids. The CDR3 reads CASRKEGREREETQYF. The CDR3 coding sequence is TGTGCCAGCAGGAAAGAGGGGCGGGAGAGGGAGGAGACCCAGTACTTC.

For this clone: This likely reflects a read error, since a far larger clone is one base away. At the DNA level, this CDR3 is encoded by other sequences in the same sample as well. The chain has TRBV5-1 and TRBJ1-4; 8 nucleotides agree with TRBD1. Germline CDR1 reads SGHRS; CDR2 reads YFSETQ. The CDR3 totals 14 residues. CDR3 protein: CASSADREGEKLFF. For the CDR3, the DNA is TGCGCTAGCAGCGCGGACAGGGAGGGGGAAAAACTGTTTTTT.

The gene calls are TRBV18 and TRBJ1-2; D might be TRBD1 (5 bases). The CDR3 spans 13 residues. V lost 2 bases, J lost 2 bases, and 6 bases lay in between. From germline, CDR1 is KGHSH and CDR2 LQKENI. CDR3 protein: CASSPGANYGYTF. CDR3 bases: TGTGCCAGCTCACCAGGGGCCAACTATGGCTACACCTTC.

J is TRBJ2-2 and V is TRBV28, with 12 bases lining up with TRBD1. This CDR3 has 17 amino acids. V was clipped by 6 bases and J by 5 bases; unmatched bases: 10. Germline loops: CDR1 MDHEN, CDR2 SYDVKM. DNA of the CDR3: TGTGCCAGCAGCTCGGGGGGACAGGGGGCCAGGACCGGGGAGCTGTTTTTT. This translates into CASSSGGQGARTGELFF.

The chain recombines TRBV2 with TRBJ1-3; perhaps TRBD1 as D (5 bases). This CDR3 has 13 residues. V lost 6 bases to trimming and J lost 4 bases, with 10 bases between them. Germline lookup yields CDR1 SNHLY and CDR2 FYNNEI. This CDR3 reads CASRGAPGNTIYF. The CDR3 DNA follows: TGTGCCAGCAGAGGGGCTCCCGGAAACACCATATATTTT.

Here the CDR3 reads CAISDYRGSGMGQYF. For the CDR3, the DNA is TGTGCCATCAGTGACTACCGGGGTAGCGGGATGGGGCAGTATTTT. The chain combines TRBV10-3 with TRBJ2-3; 8 positions agree with TRBD2. The CDR3 runs to 15 residues. V lost 3 bases to trimming and J lost 11 bases; unmatched junction nucleotides: 13. CDR1 ENHRY and CDR2 SYGVKD come from the germline V gene.

A note on this clone: Only one base separates this from a far larger clonotype, so it likely reflects a read error. V and J are TRBV5-1 and TRBJ2-2; D is perhaps TRBD1 or TRBD2 (5 bases each). From germline, CDR1 is SGHRS and CDR2 YFSETQ. The CDR3 length is 16 residues. CDR3 nucleotides: TGCGCCAGCGGCTTGGTGGCAGGGAGACTGGCCGGGGAGCTGTTTTTT. Encoded protein: CASGLVAGRLAGELFF.

As concerns this clone: It differs at one base from a far larger clone, so likely a read error. Likely a read error: the CDR3 ends without its conserved phenylalanine or tryptophan. V and J are TRBV25-1 and TRBJ2-7; D is undetermined. CDR3 length: 12 amino acids. V lost 0 bases and J 5 bases, leaving 5 bases between the germline ends. The V gene's germline CDR1 is MGHDK and CDR2 SYGVNS. CDR3 residues: CASSEYSHEQYL. For the CDR3, the DNA is TGTGCCAGCAGTGAATATAGCCACGAGCAGTACTTA.

In the case of this clone: Given a much more abundant clone one base away, this may be a read error. The rearrangement uses TRBV4-2 and TRBJ1-1; no reliable D call. The V end was cut by 1 base, the J end by 0 bases, with 3 bases between. This CDR3 has 13 amino acids. Germline V gives CDR1 LGHNA, CDR2 YNFKEQ. CDR3 bases: TGTGCCAGCAGCCAAGGGGTGAACACTGAAGCTTTCTTT. Translating gives CASSQGVNTEAFF.

The rearrangement uses TRBV28 and TRBJ2-2, with 7 nucleotides matching TRBD1. Germline loops: CDR1 MDHEN, CDR2 SYDVKM. CDR3 size: 12 residues. V shed 6 bases, J shed 7 bases, and the junction held 2 bases outside the gene matches. This CDR3 is CASRRDSGELFF. Written as DNA, the CDR3 is TGTGCCAGCAGAAGGGACAGCGGGGAGCTGTTTTTT.

This sequence joins TRBV21-1 and TRBJ2-3. TRBV21-1 is annotated as a pseudogene. The CDR3 has 12 residues. The CDR3 loop reads CARTGRTDTQYF. The CDR3 nucleotides read TGTGCCAGGACCGGGCGCACAGATACGCAGTATTTT.

The genes are TRBV7-2 and TRBJ2-4; 11 nucleotides match TRBD2. J lost 6 bases, V lost 3 bases, and 4 bases had no gene match. Germline assignment: CDR1 SGHTA and CDR2 FQGNSA. CDR3 length: 15 amino acids. CDR3 nucleotide sequence: TGTGCCAGCAGCTTCGGGACTAGCGGTATAAACATTCAGTACTTC. Amino acids: CASSFGTSGINIQYF.

The chain recombines TRBV6-6 with TRBJ2-7; 8 bases are shared with TRBD2. The CDR3 extends over 14 amino acids. Germline CDR1 is MNHNY and CDR2 is SVGAGI (reference sequence). V shed 6 bases, J shed 7 bases, and the junction held 11 bases outside the gene matches. The CDR3 bases are TGTGCCAGCAGGGGGGGAGCGGGGGATACTGAGCAGTACTTC. Protein: CASRGGAGDTEQYF.

V is TRBV18 and J is TRBJ1-2; 9 nucleotides align to TRBD1. Germline lookup yields CDR1 KGHSH and CDR2 LQKENI. V was pared by 3 bases and J by 2 bases, with 4 bases of the junction left unmatched. The CDR3 loop spans 15 amino acids. In DNA, the CDR3 is TGTGCCAGCTCACCGGACGGGACAGGGAACTATGGCTACACCTTC. Translating gives CASSPDGTGNYGYTF.

V and J are TRBV11-1 and TRBJ1-2; D ambiguous. The CDR3 runs 14 residues. CDR1 is SGHAT, CDR2 FQDESV, per germline (reference sequence). The V end lost 6 bases, the J end lost 5 bases, and 16 bases lay between the germline ends. The CDR3 nucleotides read TGTGCCAGCAGTATGGAGTACAATAGTTATGGCTACACCTTC. This translates into CASSMEYNSYGYTF.

As regards this clone: The same CDR3 arises from other DNA sequences in this sample as well. The CDR3 region has the DNA TGTGCCAGCAGCCAAGGTACTAGCGGGAGTGGTACCGGGGAGCTGTTTTTT. This encodes CASSQGTSGSGTGELFF. The V call is TRBV4-2, the J call TRBJ2-2, with 11 positions matching TRBD2. The CDR3 length is 17 residues. CDR1 is LGHNA and CDR2 is YNFKEQ in the germline V gene. Trimming cost V 1 base and J 5 bases; bases outside gene matches: 6.